The clone carrying this TCR beta chain came up a few times. Its specificity is unknown. Peripheral blood was drawn, around 9.5 milliliters per donor. Germline V lookup: CDR1 SNHLY, CDR2 FYNNEI. Trimming pared 5 bases from V and 1 base from J, leaving 8 bases between. This CDR3 spans 14 amino acids. A sample-barcoded 5' primer and a J-beta primer mix were used in a second PCR of roughly 6 to 11 cycles. Every cDNA molecule bore a tag from a template-switch adaptor containing 12 random nucleotides. TCRdb re-derived calls from the 5' RACE reads in MiXCR, one entry per CDR3 protein. The sample includes 870,000 or so distinct CDR3 sequences, 29% of them seen just once. This sample was included in a study of blood T cells in healthy people across ages. Overall study results and limits: Whereas aged donors had fewer naive CD4+ cells, long-lived donors had more of them and higher diversity. TCR beta diversity tracked closely with naive T cell percentage.

The chain has TRBV2 and TRBJ2-2; D remains ambiguous. Source material: blood. This receptor was identified in a woman of 80 years or more in good health. The CDR3: CASSSEKNTGELFF. The DNA for the CDR3 is TGTGCCAGCAGTTCAGAGAAGAACACCGGGGAGCTGTTTTTT.